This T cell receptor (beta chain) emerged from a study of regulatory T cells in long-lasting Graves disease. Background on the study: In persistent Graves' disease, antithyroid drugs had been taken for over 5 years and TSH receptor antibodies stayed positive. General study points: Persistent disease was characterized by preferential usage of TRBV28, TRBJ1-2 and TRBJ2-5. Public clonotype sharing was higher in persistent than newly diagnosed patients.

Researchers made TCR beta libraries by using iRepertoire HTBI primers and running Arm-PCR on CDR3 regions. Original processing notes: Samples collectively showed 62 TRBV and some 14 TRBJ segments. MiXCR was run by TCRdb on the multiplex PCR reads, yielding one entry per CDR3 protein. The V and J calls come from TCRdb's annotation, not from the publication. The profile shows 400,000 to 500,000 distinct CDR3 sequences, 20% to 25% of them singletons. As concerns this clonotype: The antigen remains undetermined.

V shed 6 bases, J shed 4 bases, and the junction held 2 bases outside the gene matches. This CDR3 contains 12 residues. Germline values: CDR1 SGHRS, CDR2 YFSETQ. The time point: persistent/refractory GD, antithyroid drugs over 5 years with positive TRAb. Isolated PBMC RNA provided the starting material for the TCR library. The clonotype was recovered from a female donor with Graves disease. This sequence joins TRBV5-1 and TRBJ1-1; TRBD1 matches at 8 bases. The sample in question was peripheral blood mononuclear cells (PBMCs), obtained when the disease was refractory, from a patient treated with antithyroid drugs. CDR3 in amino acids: CASTGGGTEAFF. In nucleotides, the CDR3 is TGCGCCAGCACAGGGGGCGGCACTGAAGCTTTCTTT.